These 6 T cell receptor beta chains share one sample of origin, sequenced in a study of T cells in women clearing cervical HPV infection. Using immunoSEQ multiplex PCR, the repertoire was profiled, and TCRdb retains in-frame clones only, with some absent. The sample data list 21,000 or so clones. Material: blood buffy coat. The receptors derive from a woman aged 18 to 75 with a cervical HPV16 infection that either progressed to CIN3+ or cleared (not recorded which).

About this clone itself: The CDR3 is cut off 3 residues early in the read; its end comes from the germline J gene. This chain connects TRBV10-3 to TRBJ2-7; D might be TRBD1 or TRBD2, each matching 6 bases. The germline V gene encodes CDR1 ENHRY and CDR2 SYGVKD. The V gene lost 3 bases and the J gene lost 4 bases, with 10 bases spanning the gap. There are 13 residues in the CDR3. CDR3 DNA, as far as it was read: TGTGCCATCAGTGAAGGAGGGGGTTACGAG. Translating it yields CAISEGGGYE. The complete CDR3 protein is CAISEGGGYEQYF.

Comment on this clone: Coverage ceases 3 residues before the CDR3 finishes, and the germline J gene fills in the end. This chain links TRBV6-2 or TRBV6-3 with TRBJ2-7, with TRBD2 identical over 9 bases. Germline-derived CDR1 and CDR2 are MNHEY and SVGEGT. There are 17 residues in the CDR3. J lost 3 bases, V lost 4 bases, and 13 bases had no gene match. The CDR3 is CASSSEGLADDLYEQYF. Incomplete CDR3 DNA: TGTGCCAGCAGTTCCGAGGGACTAGCAGACGACCTCTACGAG.

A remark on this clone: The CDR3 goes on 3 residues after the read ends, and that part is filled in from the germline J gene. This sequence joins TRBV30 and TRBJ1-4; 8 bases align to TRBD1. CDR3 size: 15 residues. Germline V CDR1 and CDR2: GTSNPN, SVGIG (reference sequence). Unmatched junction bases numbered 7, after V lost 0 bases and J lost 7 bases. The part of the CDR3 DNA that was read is TGTGCCTGGAGTGTACTGGCAGGGGGCCTTGAAAAA. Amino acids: CAWSVLAGGLEK. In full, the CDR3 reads CAWSVLAGGLEKLFF. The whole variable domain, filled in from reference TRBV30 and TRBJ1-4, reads SQTIHQWPATLVQPVGSPLSLECTVEGTSNPNLYWYRQAAGRGLQLLFYSVGIGQISSEVPQNLSASRPQDRQFILSSKKLLLSDSGFYLCAWSVLAGGLEKLFFGSGTQLSVL.

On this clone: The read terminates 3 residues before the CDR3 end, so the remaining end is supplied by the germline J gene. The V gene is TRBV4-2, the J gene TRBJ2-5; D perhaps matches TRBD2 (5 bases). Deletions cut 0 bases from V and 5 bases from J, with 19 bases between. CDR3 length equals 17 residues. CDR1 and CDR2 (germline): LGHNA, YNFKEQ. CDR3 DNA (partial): TGTGCCAGCAGCCAAGATGGTGGAAGGAGCGGTATGGAGACC. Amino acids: CASSQDGGRSGMET. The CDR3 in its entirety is CASSQDGGRSGMETQYF.

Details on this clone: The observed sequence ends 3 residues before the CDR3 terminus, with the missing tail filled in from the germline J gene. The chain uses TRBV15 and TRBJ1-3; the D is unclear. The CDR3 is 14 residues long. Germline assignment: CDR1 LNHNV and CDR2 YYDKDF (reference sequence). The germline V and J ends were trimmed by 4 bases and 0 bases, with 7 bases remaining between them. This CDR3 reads CATSMRSSGNTIYF. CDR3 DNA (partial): TGTGCCACCAGCATGCGGAGCTCTGGAAACACC.

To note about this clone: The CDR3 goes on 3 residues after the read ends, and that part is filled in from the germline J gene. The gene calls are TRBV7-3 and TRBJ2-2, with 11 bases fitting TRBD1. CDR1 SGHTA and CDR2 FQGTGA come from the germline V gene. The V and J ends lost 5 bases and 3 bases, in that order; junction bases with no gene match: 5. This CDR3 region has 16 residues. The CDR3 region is CASSLPGQGDTGELFF. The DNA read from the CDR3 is TGTGCCAGCAGCCTACCGGGACAGGGGGACACCGGGGAG.